This T cell receptor (beta chain) was sequenced during a study of blood T cell repertoires in COVID-19. About the research overall: Sources were T cells, B-cell-depleted T cells, or PBMCs; the material itself was cDNA or gDNA.

As processed by the authors: Estimation of nucleated cell counts was performed using reference gene primer amplification. TCRdb's table, derived via immunoSEQ multiplex PCR, lists solely in-frame clones and lacks some. V, J and clone size derive from that table, while D and trimming were established from the DNA sequence. This sample has approximately 300,000 clones; approximately 90% occur once, and the top ten carry about 4.1%. V trimming: 1 base; J trimming: 2 bases; junction bases outside the gene matches: 4. Per the germline V gene, CDR1 is SGHNT and CDR2 is YENEEA. This CDR3 spans 16 amino acids. Either two negative PCRs, clearance, or symptom resolution qualified Cohort 3 donors as recovered.

V gene TRBV11-3 combines with J gene TRBJ2-2; 7 nucleotides line up with TRBD1. This receptor was taken from a man younger than 40 who had recovered from COVID-19. The sample was PBMCs or T cells enriched from blood (not recorded which). The chain's CDR3 is CASSLGPGGNTGELFF. The CDR3 bases are TGTGCCAGCAGCTTAGGTCCAGGGGGAAACACCGGGGAGCTGTTTTTT. The variable domain in full, with the rest retrieved from reference TRBV11-3 and TRBJ2-2, is EAGVVQSPRYKIIEKKQPVAFWCNPISGHNTLYWYLQNLGQGPELLIRYENEEAVDDSQLPKDRFSAERLKGVDSTLKIQPAELGDSAVYLCASSLGPGGNTGELFFGEGSRLTVL.